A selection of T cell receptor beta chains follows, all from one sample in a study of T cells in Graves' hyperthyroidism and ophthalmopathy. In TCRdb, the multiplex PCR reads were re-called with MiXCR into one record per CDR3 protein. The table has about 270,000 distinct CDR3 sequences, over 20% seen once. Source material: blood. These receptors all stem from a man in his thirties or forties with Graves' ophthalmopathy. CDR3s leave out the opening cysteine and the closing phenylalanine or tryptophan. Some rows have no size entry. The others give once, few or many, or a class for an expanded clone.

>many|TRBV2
ASSRGPSGAETQY
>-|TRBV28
ASSLTPGDGYT
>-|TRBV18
ASLQGQGTDTQY
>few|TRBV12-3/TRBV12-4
ASSGQGQPNSPLH
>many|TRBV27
ASSEGGGQTGDYEQY
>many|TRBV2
ASTKGHPNTEAF
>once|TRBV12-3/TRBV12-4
ASSFSGASTDTQY
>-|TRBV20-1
SASRGQWNSPLH
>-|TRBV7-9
ASSQRGRGADTQY
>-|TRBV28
ASSFGGIDIQY
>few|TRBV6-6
ASSYSTGQGHEQY
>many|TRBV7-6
ASSLDGDTQY
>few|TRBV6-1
ASIGTSGSITTGELF
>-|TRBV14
ASSQEGTHGLGSYNEQF
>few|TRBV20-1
SARDKREFYNEQF
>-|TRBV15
ATSPLAKNIQY
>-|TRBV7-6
ASAGGPHNEQF
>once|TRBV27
ASSLDLGAYGYT
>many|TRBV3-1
ASSQKYSTEAF
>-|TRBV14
ASSPGGSLYGYT
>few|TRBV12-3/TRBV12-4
ASRYGTSGVNEQF